These 27 T cell receptor beta chains originate from one sample sequenced in a study of identical twins listed by TCRdb under 2016. Library generation was performed with 5' RACE. The sequencer was an Illumina HiSeq 2000. TCRdb trimmed the raw reads at Q25, called clones with MiXCR and kept productive beta chains. All rows with the same CDR3 protein become a single entry with the most common DNA and genes. In this sample the table shows more than 600,000 distinct CDR3 sequences, about 18% of which occur a single time. About an eighth of the sample is held by the ten biggest clonotypes. Separately, the same data were catalogued under a study of T cells expressing NK-cell markers.

Material: PBMCs. The receptors come from a young woman in good health.

The rearrangement links TRBV10-2 to TRBJ1-2, with 8 bases that match TRBD1. Per the germline V gene, CDR1 is WSHSY and CDR2 is SAAADI. There are 14 residues in the CDR3. The V segment lost 4 bases and the J segment 4 bases; nucleotides outside the gene matches: 5. The CDR3 coding sequence is TGCGCCAGCAGTGCTTATACAGGGGGCTATGGCTACACCTTC. It is translated as CASSAYTGGYGYTF.

There are a few counts of this clonotype. V and J are TRBV9 and TRBJ2-1, with D perhaps matching TRBD2 (5 bases). Trimming shortened V by 2 bases and J by 6 bases, and 18 bases separated the two germline ends. The CDR3 runs to 16 residues. The germline gives CDR1 SGDLS, CDR2 YYNGEE. CDR3 in amino acids: CASSVGGWASGNEQFF. The CDR3 nucleotides read TGTGCCAGCAGCGTGGGCGGCTGGGCGAGCGGCAATGAGCAGTTCTTC.

This clonotype occurred a few times. The V call is TRBV10-3, the J call TRBJ2-7; D is possibly TRBD1 or TRBD2 (5 bases each). Germline V lookup: CDR1 ENHRY, CDR2 SYGVKD. The CDR3 is 14 residues long. Trimming took 10 bases from V and 2 from J, leaving 18 bases between them. CDR3 residues: CATVRDPPTYEQYF. In nucleotides, the CDR3 is TGTGCCACGGTCCGGGACCCACCGACCTACGAGCAGTACTTC.

This clonotype was seen only a few times. The chain links TRBV15 to TRBJ2-5, with D uncertain. V gave up 1 base and J gave up 5 bases, with 5 bases separating them. The length of the CDR3 is 12 residues. In germline, CDR1 is LNHNV, CDR2 YYDKDF (reference sequence). As DNA, the CDR3 is TGTGCCACCAGCAGAGTTAAGGAGACCCAGTACTTC. The encoded protein is CATSRVKETQYF.

This clonotype has just a few counts. The V and J genes are TRBV20-1 and TRBJ2-2; 7 bases are a match to TRBD1. This CDR3 is 16 amino acids long. J was trimmed by 4 bases and V by 0 bases; bases with no gene match: 8. The germline CDR1 and CDR2 sequences are DFQATT and SNEGSKA (reference sequence). The CDR3 reads CSARDRQGPRTGELFF. In nucleotides, the CDR3 is TGCAGTGCTAGAGACAGACAGGGTCCACGCACCGGGGAGCTGTTTTTT.

The genes are TRBV5-1 and TRBJ2-4; 10 bases agree with TRBD1. The CDR3 loop spans 20 amino acids. CDR1 and CDR2 (germline): SGHRS, YFSETQ. V shed 3 bases and J 0 bases; nucleotides not matched to a gene: 15. CDR3 amino acids: CASSSPPGQGKSGAKNIQYF. CDR3 nucleotide sequence: TGCGCCAGCAGCTCTCCACCGGGACAGGGGAAAAGTGGAGCCAAAAACATTCAGTACTTC.

The chain recombines TRBV20-1 with TRBJ2-1; the D call may be TRBD1 or TRBD2 (5 bases each). Trimming took off 3 bases at V and 10 bases at J, with 16 bases between the two ends. This CDR3 is built from 13 residues. Germline CDR1 and CDR2: DFQATT and SNEGSKA (reference sequence). For the CDR3, the DNA is TGCAGTGCTAGCGGGACGGCGTCGGTAGAGCAGTTCTTC. Protein: CSASGTASVEQFF.

The table lists this clonotype with a few counts. V and J are TRBV12-3 or TRBV12-4 and TRBJ1-3; TRBD1 agrees at 7 bases. This CDR3 comprises 12 residues. The junction had 3 bases not matched to a gene; V was cut back by 7 bases and J by 6 bases. The CDR3 DNA follows: TGTGCCAGCAAGGGGACAGCAAACACCATATATTTT. The encoded protein is CASKGTANTIYF.

This clonotype was seen a few times. This chain links TRBV9 with TRBJ2-3, with 8 bases identical to TRBD2. Germline CDR1 is SGDLS and CDR2 is YYNGEE. V gave up 0 bases and J gave up 0 bases; unmatched junction bases: 6. The CDR3 sequence is 17 residues long. The CDR3 sequence is CASSVGYSGTSTDTQYF. The CDR3 nucleotides read TGTGCCAGCAGCGTAGGATATAGCGGGACTAGCACAGATACGCAGTATTTT.

The chain carries TRBV27 and TRBJ2-2; 7 nucleotides align to TRBD1. CDR3 length equals 13 residues. The germline CDR1 and CDR2 sequences are MNHEY and SMNVEV (reference sequence). The V and J ends lost 10 bases and 5 bases, in that order; junction bases with no gene match: 7. CDR3 coding DNA: TGTGCCATAGGGGACAGATTAACCGGGGAGCTGTTTTTT. Translated, it gives CAIGDRLTGELFF.

The chain uses TRBV5-1 and TRBJ2-7; D gene uncertain. The CDR3 contains 15 residues. Looked up from germline, CDR1 is SGHRS and CDR2 is YFSETQ. Trimming took 0 bases from V and 3 from J, leaving 13 bases between them. The CDR3 bases are TGCGCCAGCAGCTTGGACTCTTCAAGTCGCTACGAGCAGTACTTC. Its protein product is CASSLDSSSRYEQYF.

A few counts support this clonotype. The chain employs TRBV12-3 or TRBV12-4 and TRBJ1-2; D gene unclear. CDR3 length: 13 residues. The V and J ends lost 6 bases and 4 bases respectively, with 12 bases between them. The CDR3 is CASSPDGPYGYTF. The DNA for the CDR3 is TGTGCCAGCAGCCCAGACGGCCCCTATGGCTACACCTTC.

The chain employs TRBV24-1 and TRBJ2-1; D possibly corresponds to TRBD1 (7 bases). Germline CDR1 KGHDR, CDR2 SFDVKD. Trimming took 4 bases from V and 10 from J, leaving 22 bases between them. CDR3 length: 16 amino acids. The CDR3 is CATSDSPRQGAGEQFF. The CDR3 region has the DNA TGTGCCACCAGTGACTCCCCGAGACAGGGCGCGGGGGAGCAGTTCTTC.

This clonotype appeared a few times. V gene TRBV20-1 combines with J gene TRBJ2-1, with D possibly matching TRBD2 (6 bases). The CDR3 sequence is 14 residues long. V lost 6 bases, J lost 4 bases, and 16 bases lay in between. CDR1 DFQATT and CDR2 SNEGSKA come from the germline V gene (reference sequence). CDR3 protein: CSALSLARYNEQFF. The CDR3 coding sequence is TGCAGTGCCCTTAGCCTAGCGAGATACAATGAGCAGTTCTTC.

The J gene is TRBJ1-1, the V gene TRBV4-3, with a tentative D call TRBD1 (5 bases). Deletions cut 4 bases from V and 7 bases from J, with 10 bases between. Germline CDR1 LGHNA, CDR2 YSLEER. CDR3 length: 12 amino acids. The CDR3 DNA sequence: TGCGCCAGCAGCCGCATGGGGGGTGAAGCTTTCTTT. It translates to CASSRMGGEAFF.

This clonotype has just a few counts. This chain uses TRBV20-1 with TRBJ2-7; 8 nucleotides align to TRBD2. The CDR3 runs to 14 residues. V shed 6 bases and J 1 base; nucleotides not matched to a gene: 8. Germline V gives CDR1 DFQATT, CDR2 SNEGSKA (reference sequence). CDR3 coding DNA: TGCAGTGCCTATGCTAGCGGGCCGTCCTACGAGCAGTACTTC. Encoded protein: CSAYASGPSYEQYF.

The DNA for the CDR3 is TGTGCCAGCAGTGACAGGGGAGGCTATGGCTACACCTTC. Protein: CASSDRGGYGYTF. This chain uses TRBV6-2 or TRBV6-3 with TRBJ1-2, with 8 bases that match TRBD1. CDR3 length equals 13 residues. The V segment lost 5 bases and the J segment 4 bases; nucleotides outside the gene matches: 3. CDR1 and CDR2 (germline): MNHEY, SVGEGT.

This clonotype was observed a handful of times. The V and J genes are TRBV3-1 and TRBJ2-7; 7 nucleotides align to TRBD1. Germline values: CDR1 LGHDT, CDR2 YNNKEL (reference sequence). The CDR3 contains 14 residues. Losses at the gene ends were 1 base for V and 3 bases for J; bases not matched to a gene: 3. The CDR3 here is CASSQVDRDYEQYF. The CDR3 region has the DNA TGTGCCAGCAGCCAAGTCGACAGGGACTACGAGCAGTACTTC.

In this sample, this clonotype turned up a few times. The chain is built from TRBV7-6 and TRBJ2-1; the D call may be TRBD1 or TRBD2 (5 bases each). Trimming left V 8 bases short and J 6 bases short, with 14 bases between. The V gene's germline CDR1 is SGHVS and CDR2 FNYEAQ. The CDR3 loop spans 13 amino acids. CDR3: CASLPEGSNEQFF. The DNA of the CDR3 is TGTGCCAGCCTGCCTGAGGGGTCCAATGAGCAGTTCTTC.

This clonotype was seen a handful of times. The J gene is TRBJ1-2, the V gene TRBV12-3 or TRBV12-4, with D unclear. CDR3 length: 13 amino acids. V was trimmed by 3 bases and J by 4 bases, leaving 9 bases between them. CDR3 bases: TGTGCCAGCAGTTTGGCCGAAACCTATGGCTACACCTTC. This gives the protein CASSLAETYGYTF.

CDR3 DNA sequence: TGTGCCAGCAGCGCCCACCGCGGCGGGCAGGACACCGGGGAGCTGTTTTTT. This sequence encodes CASSAHRGGQDTGELFF. J is TRBJ2-2 and V is TRBV7-9; the D gene is possibly TRBD2 (5 bases). This CDR3 has 17 amino acids. The germline gives CDR1 SEHNR, CDR2 FQNEAQ (reference sequence). Trimming stripped 5 bases from V and 3 bases from J, with 19 bases between.

This clonotype has a handful of counts. The gene calls are TRBV12-3 or TRBV12-4 and TRBJ2-1; TRBD2 aligns across 9 bases. The length of the CDR3 is 16 residues. V shed 1 base, J shed 5 bases, and the junction held 6 bases outside the gene matches. The CDR3 protein is CASSLETSGNNNEQFF. CDR3 coding DNA: TGTGCCAGCAGTTTAGAGACTAGCGGAAACAACAATGAGCAGTTCTTC.

In its sample, this clonotype was seen a few times. The chain has TRBV27 and TRBJ2-5; 9 bases align to TRBD2. Germline CDR1 reads MNHEY; CDR2 reads SMNVEV (reference sequence). CDR3 length: 15 amino acids. The J segment lost 0 bases and the V segment lost 2 bases, leaving 1 base of the junction unmatched. The CDR3 protein is CASSLVAGDQETQYF. DNA for the CDR3: TGTGCCAGCAGTTTAGTAGCGGGGGACCAAGAGACCCAGTACTTC.

The table lists this clonotype with many counts. The CDR3 region is CASSESSGDFYEQYF. CDR3 nucleotides: TGTGCCAGCAGTGAATCTAGCGGGGACTTCTACGAGCAGTACTTC. The chain links TRBV6-1 to TRBJ2-7; 9 nucleotides align to TRBD2. CDR1 and CDR2 from the germline V gene are MNHNS and SASEGT. Trimming at V came to 2 bases and at J to 3 bases, leaving 5 bases not matched to a gene. There are 15 residues in the CDR3.

The V and J genes are TRBV12-3 or TRBV12-4 and TRBJ1-2; D is undetermined. CDR3 length equals 16 residues. Deletions cut 1 base from V and 4 bases from J, with 16 bases between. The CDR3 DNA is TGTGCCAGCAGTTTAGGGTTATCCTGGCCCAGCTATGGCTACACCTTC. Translation gives CASSLGLSWPSYGYTF.

This clonotype has just a few counts. In DNA, the CDR3 is TGTGCCAGCTCACCCGCCTACAGGGACGGCGAGCAGTACTTC. It is translated as CASSPAYRDGEQYF. This chain links TRBV18 with TRBJ2-7, with a possible D match to TRBD1 (6 bases). Germline-derived CDR1 and CDR2 are KGHSH and LQKENI. The CDR3 spans 14 residues. Trimming removed 3 bases from V and 6 bases from J, with 15 bases in between.

The chain uses TRBV20-1 and TRBJ2-2; D ambiguous. Germline V gene sequence: CDR1 DFQATT, CDR2 SNEGSKA (reference sequence). The V end was cut by 0 bases, the J end by 5 bases, with 4 bases between. This CDR3 comprises 12 residues. The CDR3 sequence is CSARDKTGELFF. Here the CDR3 DNA reads TGCAGTGCTAGAGATAAGACCGGGGAGCTGTTTTTT.